These 3 T cell receptor beta chains originate from one sample sequenced in a study of PD-L1 blockade in urothelial cancer. Stated time point: pretreatment peripheral blood. The repertoire was sequenced with immunoSEQ multiplex PCR; TCRdb's copy has only in-frame clones and lacks some. In the table there are about 43,000 clones, around 84% of which are singletons. This sample comprised PBMCs, obtained around atezolizumab (anti-PD-L1) treatment. Every receptor here comes from a man aged 55 to 70 with urothelial cancer.

The chain uses TRBV7-2 and TRBJ1-1; 7 bases match TRBD1. Germline assignment: CDR1 SGHTA and CDR2 FQGNSA. This CDR3 spans 13 amino acids. V shed 4 bases, J shed 8 bases, and the junction held 7 bases outside the gene matches. In DNA form, the CDR3 reads TGTGCCAGCAGCTCCAGACAGGGTAAGGAAGCTTTCTTT. Amino acid sequence: CASSSRQGKEAFF.

This CDR3 is CASSSTGHGPYGYTF. In nucleotides, the CDR3 is TGTGCCAGCAGCTCGACAGGCCATGGCCCCTATGGCTACACCTTC. V gene TRBV13 combines with J gene TRBJ1-2, with TRBD1 as a possible D gene (6 bases). The CDR3 sequence is 15 residues long. V was shortened by 4 bases and J by 4 bases, with 16 bases between the two germline ends. Germline V gives CDR1 PRHDT, CDR2 FYEKMQ (reference sequence).

CDR3 protein: CASSYSTGAVEQFF. Here the CDR3 DNA reads TGTGCCAGCAGTTACTCGACAGGGGCGGTTGAGCAGTTCTTC. The rearrangement joins TRBV6-6 to TRBJ2-1; TRBD1 matches at 8 bases. Germline V CDR1 and CDR2: MNHNY, SVGAGI (reference sequence). Germline trimming cut 0 bases from V and 9 bases from J; bases unmatched to any gene: 4. This CDR3 contains 14 residues.